This T cell receptor (beta chain) was sequenced in a study of T cells in Graves' hyperthyroidism and ophthalmopathy. Study-wide points: Ophthalmopathy was distinguished from stable hyperthyroidism by 13 V-J signatures.

With respect to this clonotype: As yet, its antigen is unknown.

The V end was cut by 5 bases, the J end by 15 bases, with 17 bases between. Germline V gene sequence: CDR1 SEHNR, CDR2 FQNEAQ (reference sequence). The CDR3 has 12 residues. Researchers amplified the TCR beta CDR3 regions from RNA transcripts. The HTBI primer set drove a first-round RT-PCR of the TCR CDR3. From the multiplex PCR reads, TCRdb called clonotypes with MiXCR, one entry per CDR3 protein. Here the sample spans around 300,000 distinct CDR3 sequences, around 14% being singletons. This TCR derives from a woman aged 25 to 39 with Graves' hyperthyroidism. Material for sequencing was blood. V and J are TRBV7-9 and TRBJ2-1, with D unclear. CDR3 amino acids: CASSGDPRVSFF. The DNA of the CDR3 is TGTGCCAGCAGCGGGGATCCCCGCGTCTCGTTCTTC.